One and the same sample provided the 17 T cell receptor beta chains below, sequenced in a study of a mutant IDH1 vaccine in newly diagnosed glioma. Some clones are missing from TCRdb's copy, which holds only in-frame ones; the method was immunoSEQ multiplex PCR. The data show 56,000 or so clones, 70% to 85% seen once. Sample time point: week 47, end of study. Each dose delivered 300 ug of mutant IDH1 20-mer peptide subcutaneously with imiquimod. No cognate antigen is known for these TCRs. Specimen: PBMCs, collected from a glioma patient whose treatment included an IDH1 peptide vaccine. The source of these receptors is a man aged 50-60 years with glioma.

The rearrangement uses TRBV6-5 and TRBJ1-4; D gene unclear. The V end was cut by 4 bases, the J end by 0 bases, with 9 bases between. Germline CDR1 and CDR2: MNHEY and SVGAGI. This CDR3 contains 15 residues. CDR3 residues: CASSWERSTNEKLFF. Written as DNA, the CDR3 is TGTGCCAGCAGTTGGGAGAGGTCAACTAATGAAAAACTGTTTTTT.

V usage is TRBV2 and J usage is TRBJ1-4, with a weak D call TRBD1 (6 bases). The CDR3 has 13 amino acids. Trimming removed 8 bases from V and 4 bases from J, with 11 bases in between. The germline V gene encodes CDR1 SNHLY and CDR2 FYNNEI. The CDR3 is CASEQGYNEKLFF. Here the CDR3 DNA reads TGTGCCAGCGAACAGGGATATAATGAAAAACTGTTTTTT.

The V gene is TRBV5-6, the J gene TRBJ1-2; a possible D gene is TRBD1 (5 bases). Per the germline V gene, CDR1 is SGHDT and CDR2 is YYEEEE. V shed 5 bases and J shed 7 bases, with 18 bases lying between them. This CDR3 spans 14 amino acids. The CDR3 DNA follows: TGTGCCAGCAGACCGCCGGGACCCTCGGGTGGCTACACCTTC. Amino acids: CASRPPGPSGGYTF.

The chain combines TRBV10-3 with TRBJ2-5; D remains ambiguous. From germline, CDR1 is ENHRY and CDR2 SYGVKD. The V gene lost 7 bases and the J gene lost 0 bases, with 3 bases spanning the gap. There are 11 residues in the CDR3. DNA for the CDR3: TGTGCCATCATGTACCAAGAGACCCAGTACTTC. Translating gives CAIMYQETQYF.

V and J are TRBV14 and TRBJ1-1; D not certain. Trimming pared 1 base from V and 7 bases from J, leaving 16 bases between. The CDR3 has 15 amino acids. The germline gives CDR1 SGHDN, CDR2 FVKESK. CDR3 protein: CASSQVRAGSYEAFF. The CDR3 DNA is TGTGCCAGCAGCCAAGTAAGGGCGGGGTCTTATGAAGCTTTCTTT.

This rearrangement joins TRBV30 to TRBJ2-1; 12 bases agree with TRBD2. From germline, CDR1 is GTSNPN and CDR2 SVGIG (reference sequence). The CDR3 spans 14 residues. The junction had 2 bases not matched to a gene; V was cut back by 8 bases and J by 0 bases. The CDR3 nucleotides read TGTGCCCTAGCGGGGGGGAACTCCTACAATGAGCAGTTCTTC. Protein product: CALAGGNSYNEQFF.

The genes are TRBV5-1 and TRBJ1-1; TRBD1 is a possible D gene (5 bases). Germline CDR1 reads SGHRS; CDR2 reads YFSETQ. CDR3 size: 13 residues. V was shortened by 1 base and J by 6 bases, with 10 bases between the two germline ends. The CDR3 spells CASSLNQGAEAFF. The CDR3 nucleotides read TGCGCCAGCAGCTTGAACCAAGGGGCTGAAGCTTTCTTT.

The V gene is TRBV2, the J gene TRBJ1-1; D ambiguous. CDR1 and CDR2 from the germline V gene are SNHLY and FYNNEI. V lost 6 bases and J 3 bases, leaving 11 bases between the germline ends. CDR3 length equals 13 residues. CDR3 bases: TGTGCCAGCAGCGGCGACCGTCACACTGAAGCTTTCTTT. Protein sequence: CASSGDRHTEAFF.

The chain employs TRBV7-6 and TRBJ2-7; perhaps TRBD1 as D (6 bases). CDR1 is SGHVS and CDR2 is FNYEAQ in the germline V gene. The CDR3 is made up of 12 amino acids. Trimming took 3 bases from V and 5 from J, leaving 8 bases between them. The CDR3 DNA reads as TGTGCCAGCAGCTTGGGGACAAACGAGCAGTACTTC. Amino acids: CASSLGTNEQYF.

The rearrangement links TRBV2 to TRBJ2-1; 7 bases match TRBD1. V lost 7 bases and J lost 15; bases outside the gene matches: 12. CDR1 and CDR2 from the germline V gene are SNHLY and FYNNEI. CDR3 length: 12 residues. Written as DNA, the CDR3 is TGTGCCAGCACTCCTGACGAGGGGGCCCCGTTCTTC. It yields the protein CASTPDEGAPFF.

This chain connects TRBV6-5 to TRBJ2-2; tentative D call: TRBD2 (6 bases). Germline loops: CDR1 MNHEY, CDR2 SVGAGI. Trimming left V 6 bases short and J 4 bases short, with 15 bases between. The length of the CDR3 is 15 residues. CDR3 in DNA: TGTGCCAGCAGCCCATTTGCGGGGATCACCGGGGAGCTGTTTTTT. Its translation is CASSPFAGITGELFF.

This CDR3 is CATAGANEKLFF. CDR3 nucleotides: TGTGCCACCGCGGGGGCAAATGAAAAACTGTTTTTT. V is TRBV15 and J is TRBJ1-4, with D possibly TRBD1 on 6 matching bases. The CDR3 spans 12 residues. Trimming took 8 bases from V and 5 from J, leaving 9 bases between them. From germline, CDR1 is LNHNV and CDR2 YYDKDF (reference sequence).

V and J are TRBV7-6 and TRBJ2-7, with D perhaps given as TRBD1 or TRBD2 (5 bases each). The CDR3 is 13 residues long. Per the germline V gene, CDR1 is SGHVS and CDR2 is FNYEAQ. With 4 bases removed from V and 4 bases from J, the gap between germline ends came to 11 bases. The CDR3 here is CASSSTEGYEQYF. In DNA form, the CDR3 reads TGTGCCAGCAGCTCGACAGAGGGGTACGAGCAGTACTTC.

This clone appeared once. CDR3 sequence: CASSQDPSGFYGYTF. In DNA, the CDR3 is TGCGCCAGCAGCCAGGACCCGTCCGGGTTTTATGGCTACACCTTC. The chain links TRBV4-1 to TRBJ1-2; D call uncertain. The length of the CDR3 is 15 residues. The V gene lost 3 bases and the J gene lost 5 bases, with 16 bases spanning the gap. Germline CDR1 MGHRA, CDR2 YSYEKL.

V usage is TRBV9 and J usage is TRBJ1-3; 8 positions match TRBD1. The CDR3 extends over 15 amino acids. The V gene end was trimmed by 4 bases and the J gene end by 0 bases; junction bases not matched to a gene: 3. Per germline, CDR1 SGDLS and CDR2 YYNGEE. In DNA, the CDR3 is TGTGCCAGCAGCACTGGGACAGGCTCTGGAAACACCATATATTTT. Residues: CASSTGTGSGNTIYF.

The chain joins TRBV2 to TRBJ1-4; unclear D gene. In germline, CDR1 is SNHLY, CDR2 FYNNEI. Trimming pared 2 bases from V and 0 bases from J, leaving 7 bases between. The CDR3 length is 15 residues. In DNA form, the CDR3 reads TGTGCCAGCAGTGAAAGGTCGGCAACTAATGAAAAACTGTTTTTT. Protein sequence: CASSERSATNEKLFF.

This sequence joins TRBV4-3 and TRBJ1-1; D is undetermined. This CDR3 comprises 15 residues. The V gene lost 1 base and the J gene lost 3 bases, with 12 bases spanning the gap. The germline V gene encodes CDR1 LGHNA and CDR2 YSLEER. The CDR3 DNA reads TGCGCCAGCAGCCAAGGGGCGGTGACCCACACTGAAGCTTTCTTT. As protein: CASSQGAVTHTEAFF.